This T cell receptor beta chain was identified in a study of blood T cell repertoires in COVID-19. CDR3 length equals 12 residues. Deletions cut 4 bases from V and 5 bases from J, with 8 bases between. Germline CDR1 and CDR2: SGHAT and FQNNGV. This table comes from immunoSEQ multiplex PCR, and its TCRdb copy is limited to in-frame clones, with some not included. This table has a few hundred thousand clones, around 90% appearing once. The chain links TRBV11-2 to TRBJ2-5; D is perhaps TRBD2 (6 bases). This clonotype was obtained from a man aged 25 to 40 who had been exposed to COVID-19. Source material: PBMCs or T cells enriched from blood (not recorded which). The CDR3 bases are TGTGCCAGCAGCTGGGGGAGGGAGACCCAGTACTTC. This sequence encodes CASSWGRETQYF.